What follows are 24 T cell receptor beta chains derived from one specimen sequenced in a study of blood T cells in healthy people across ages. A second PCR, run for roughly 6 to 11 cycles, used a sample-barcoded 5' primer plus a J-beta primer mix. Each CDR3 protein is one row after TCRdb ran MiXCR on the 5' RACE reads. The sample includes 890,000 or so distinct CDR3 sequences, under 80% of them seen just once. Sequencing input: blood. These receptors were taken from a man in his thirties or forties in good health.

This clonotype was seen a handful of times. This chain connects TRBV5-5 to TRBJ2-6; 10 bases are shared with TRBD1. The CDR3 length is 18 residues. The junction had 8 bases not matched to a gene; V was cut back by 4 bases and J by 1 base. The V gene's germline CDR1 is SGHKS and CDR2 YYEKEE (reference sequence). The CDR3: CASSPGQGYLSGANVLTF. The CDR3 DNA reads TGTGCCAGCAGCCCGGGACAGGGGTACCTTTCTGGGGCCAACGTCCTGACTTTC.

The chain uses TRBV29-1 and TRBJ1-2, with 9 bases fitting TRBD1. The germline gives CDR1 SQVTM, CDR2 ANQGSEA. V lost 7 bases and J lost 8; bases outside the gene matches: 11. The CDR3 has 13 residues. CDR3 residues: CSARTGVLGGYTF. DNA for the CDR3: TGCAGCGCCCGGACAGGGGTCCTAGGAGGCTACACCTTC. Full variable domain (remainder filled in from reference TRBV29-1 and TRBJ1-2): SAVISQKPSRDICQRGTSLTIQCQVDSQVTMMFWYRQQPGQSLTLIATANQGSEATYESGFVIDKFPISRPNLTFSTLTVSNMSPEDSSIYLCSARTGVLGGYTFGSGTRLTVV.

In nucleotides, the CDR3 is TGTGCCAGCAGCCAAGATTGGGGAGGGTACCAGTACTTC. As protein: CASSQDWGGYQYF. This sequence joins TRBV14 and TRBJ2-5; 7 nucleotides align to TRBD2. CDR1 SGHDN and CDR2 FVKESK come from the germline V gene. This CDR3 is 13 amino acids long. Trimming took 0 bases from V and 10 from J; bases not matched to a gene: 5.

This rearrangement joins TRBV10-3 to TRBJ2-1; perhaps TRBD2 as D (7 bases). The CDR3 is 13 amino acids. V shed 11 bases and J shed 3 bases, with 14 bases lying between them. CDR1 and CDR2 from the germline V gene are ENHRY and SYGVKD. This chain's CDR3 is CAGGASYYNEQFF. In DNA, the CDR3 is TGTGCCGGGGGGGCCAGTTACTACAATGAGCAGTTCTTC.

V is TRBV20-1 and J is TRBJ2-3, with 8 bases matching TRBD1. Losses at the gene ends were 5 bases for V and 5 bases for J; bases not matched to a gene: 12. The CDR3 is made up of 15 amino acids. Germline CDR1 DFQATT, CDR2 SNEGSKA (reference sequence). The CDR3 protein is CSAGGTGTGRDTQYF. CDR3 nucleotides: TGCAGTGCTGGGGGAACCGGGACAGGTCGAGATACGCAGTATTTT.

The chain uses TRBV7-9 and TRBJ2-3, with a tentative D call TRBD2 (6 bases). Germline V CDR1 and CDR2: SEHNR, FQNEAQ (reference sequence). The CDR3 spans 13 residues. Trimming cost V 8 bases and J 2 bases, with 11 bases left between them. CDR3 bases: TGTGCCAGCCTTAGCGGATTCACAGATACGCAGTATTTT. Translated: CASLSGFTDTQYF.

This clonotype was counted only a few times. The chain carries TRBV6-2 or TRBV6-3 and TRBJ2-3; D gene unclear. This CDR3 is 18 amino acids long. V lost 4 bases, J lost 8 bases, and 28 bases lay in between. Germline values: CDR1 MNHEY, CDR2 SVGEGT. DNA for the CDR3: TGTGCCAGCAGTTCCAAAGCCGCGACAAGGAACCACCACAGTACGCAGTATTTT. It codes for CASSSKAATRNHHSTQYF.

J is TRBJ2-5 and V is TRBV7-9, with D perhaps TRBD1 (6 bases). The J call is in doubt because the DNA end fits TRBJ2-7 better. Germline CDR1 is SEHNR and CDR2 is FQNEAQ (reference sequence). The CDR3 contains 14 residues. In DNA, the CDR3 is TGTGCCAGCATCCCGGACAGTGGGTACGTCGAGCAGTACTTC. As protein: CASIPDSGYVEQYF.

This chain connects TRBV18 to TRBJ2-5, with a tentative D call TRBD1 (5 bases). V lost 2 bases, J lost 1 base, and 8 bases lay in between. Looked up from germline, CDR1 is KGHSH and CDR2 is LQKENI. This CDR3 spans 14 amino acids. The CDR3, as DNA: TGTGCCAGCTCACCAAGCCAGGGCCAAGAGACCCAGTACTTC. Translating gives CASSPSQGQETQYF.

The chain uses TRBV9 and TRBJ2-1; D is possibly TRBD2 (6 bases). CDR1 is SGDLS, CDR2 YYNGEE, per germline. V lost 5 bases and J lost 6, with 24 bases in between. This CDR3 is built from 17 residues. The DNA for the CDR3 is TGTGCCAGCAGTCCCCATCACTCAAGCCGGGACTTCAATGAGCAGTTCTTC. This translates into CASSPHHSSRDFNEQFF.

This chain joins TRBV20-1 and TRBJ2-1, with TRBD2 matching over 9 bases. Germline CDR1 and CDR2: DFQATT and SNEGSKA (reference sequence). After removal of 4 bases from V and 6 bases from J, the junction contained 19 bases not matched to a gene. The CDR3 runs to 18 residues. CDR3 bases: TGCAGTGCTACATCCAGACTAATAGCGGGGGCTCCCGGCAATGAGCAGTTCTTC. It yields the protein CSATSRLIAGAPGNEQFF.

This sequence joins TRBV10-3 and TRBJ2-1, with no clear D. The CDR3 is 15 amino acids. Germline V gives CDR1 ENHRY, CDR2 SYGVKD. V gave up 4 bases and J gave up 7 bases, with 17 bases separating them. CDR3 loop: CAISARLDPSNEQFF. The DNA of the CDR3 is TGTGCCATCAGTGCCCGACTCGATCCCTCGAATGAGCAGTTCTTC.

The chain joins TRBV6-5 to TRBJ2-3; D tentatively fits TRBD1 or TRBD2 (5 bases each). The CDR3 has 18 amino acids. The V end lost 4 bases, the J end lost 1 base, and 21 bases lay between the germline ends. CDR1 is MNHEY and CDR2 is SVGAGI in the germline V gene. The CDR3 sequence is CASSSSTGDLLGTDTQYF. CDR3 DNA: TGTGCCAGCAGTTCCTCAACAGGAGACCTACTAGGCACAGATACGCAGTATTTT.

The CDR3 nucleotides are TGTGCCAGCAGTTCCTTTTTTGCAGGGGAGGATGACTACACCTTC. Translation gives CASSSFFAGEDDYTF. The chain uses TRBV27 and TRBJ1-2, with D tentatively TRBD1 (6 bases). V was pared by 4 bases and J by 10 bases, with 22 bases between. The CDR3 runs 15 residues. Germline V gene sequence: CDR1 MNHEY, CDR2 SMNVEV (reference sequence).

The chain carries TRBV3-1 and TRBJ2-7, with 8 bases identical to TRBD1. Germline trimming cut 1 base from V and 5 bases from J; bases unmatched to any gene: 4. CDR1 and CDR2 from the germline V gene are LGHDT and YNNKEL (reference sequence). The CDR3 is 14 residues long. The CDR3: CASSQGTGSNEQYF. In nucleotides, the CDR3 is TGTGCCAGCAGCCAAGGGACAGGGAGTAACGAGCAGTACTTC.

This clonotype turned up a few times. In DNA form, the CDR3 reads TGTGCCAGCAGTGAATATACCAGGCTCAATGAGCAGTTCTTC. Translated, it gives CASSEYTRLNEQFF. This sequence joins TRBV25-1 and TRBJ2-1, with no clear D. CDR3 size: 14 residues. V shed 0 bases and J shed 6 bases, with 9 bases lying between them. Germline loops: CDR1 MGHDK, CDR2 SYGVNS.

This chain connects TRBV27 to TRBJ1-2; no clear D. The CDR3 runs 14 residues. Germline values: CDR1 MNHEY, CDR2 SMNVEV (reference sequence). V lost 6 bases to trimming and J lost 4 bases, with 15 bases between them. DNA of the CDR3: TGTGCCAGCAGCCGTAGTCCCCAAGCCTATGGCTACACCTTC. Its protein product is CASSRSPQAYGYTF.

The rearrangement links TRBV18 to TRBJ2-3, with TRBD1 as a possible D gene (6 bases). V was clipped by 1 base and J by 6 bases, with 8 bases between them. Germline V CDR1 and CDR2: KGHSH, LQKENI. CDR3 length equals 13 residues. The chain's CDR3 is CASSPRGQDTQYF. The CDR3, as DNA: TGTGCCAGCTCACCACGGGGGCAGGATACGCAGTATTTT.

Only a few counts were recorded for this clonotype. The chain joins TRBV4-2 to TRBJ2-7, with no clear D. The CDR3 totals 13 residues. Trimming cost V 0 bases and J 0 bases, with 3 bases left between them. Germline CDR1 is LGHNA and CDR2 is YNFKEQ. CDR3 DNA sequence: TGTGCCAGCAGCCAAGAAGACTCCTACGAGCAGTACTTC. Its translation is CASSQEDSYEQYF.

The chain uses TRBV4-3 and TRBJ1-4; no clear D. Germline CDR1 reads LGHNA; CDR2 reads YSLEER. CDR3 size: 14 residues. V gave up 0 bases and J gave up 12 bases, with 14 bases separating them. CDR3 coding DNA: TGCGCCAGCAGCCAAGAAGCCGAAGCGGGAGAACTGTTTTTT. Its protein is CASSQEAEAGELFF.

This chain links TRBV7-2 with TRBJ2-1; D tentatively reads TRBD1 or TRBD2 (5 bases each). CDR3 size: 14 residues. The V end lost 5 bases, the J end lost 8 bases, and 16 bases lay between the germline ends. CDR1 is SGHTA, CDR2 FQGNSA, per germline. CDR3 sequence (DNA): TGTGCCAGCAGCGTAGATGGTAGGGACCATGAGCAGTTCTTC. Translating gives CASSVDGRDHEQFF.

This clonotype was observed a handful of times. This chain links TRBV20-1 with TRBJ2-3, with D possibly called TRBD1 or TRBD2 (5 bases each). Germline values: CDR1 DFQATT, CDR2 SNEGSKA (reference sequence). This CDR3 is built from 15 residues. V was clipped by 1 base and J by 4 bases, with 15 bases between them. CDR3 bases: TGCAGTGCTAGAGTGGGGACCGGTCTCGCAGATACGCAGTATTTT. This translates into CSARVGTGLADTQYF.

The chain employs TRBV10-3 and TRBJ1-1, with a weak D call TRBD1 (5 bases). There are 14 residues in the CDR3. V was pared by 5 bases and J by 4 bases, with 14 bases between. In germline, CDR1 is ENHRY, CDR2 SYGVKD. CDR3 amino acids: CAISSGSVGTEAFF. The CDR3 coding sequence is TGTGCCATCAGTTCAGGGTCGGTCGGCACTGAAGCTTTCTTT.

V is TRBV6-1 and J is TRBJ2-3, with 8 nucleotides matching TRBD2. This CDR3 has 16 amino acids. Trimming at V came to 0 bases and at J to 1 base, leaving 3 bases not matched to a gene. Germline loops: CDR1 MNHNS, CDR2 SASEGT. In DNA, the CDR3 is TGTGCCAGCAGTGAAGCGATTAGCGGGGGCACAGATACGCAGTATTTT. Encoded protein: CASSEAISGGTDTQYF.